One sample yielded the 29 T cell receptor beta chains listed below, sequenced in a study of T cell responses to AZD1222 COVID-19 vaccine (dated by TCRdb to the early 2020s). Library construction relied on the immunoSEQ multiplex PCR assay. TCRdb took this table from immuneACCESS and kept in-frame rearrangements with V and J called. Such tables lack part of the clones; where checked against another copy, unresolved V genes explain under half of the gap, and the rest is unexplained. The sample yields over 150,000 clones; 90% were counted once. The biggest ten clones account for roughly 2.8% of the sample. The time point label, read with the paper, signifies: baseline before first vaccination. The specimen comprised peripheral blood, sampled on day 0 of AZD1222 vaccination. These receptor sequences come from an adult in good health.

The chain employs TRBV5-1 and TRBJ2-1; the D call may be TRBD1 or TRBD2 (5 bases each). Trimming pared 3 bases from V and 12 bases from J, leaving 13 bases between. The V gene's germline CDR1 is SGHRS and CDR2 YFSETQ. CDR3 size: 12 residues. CDR3 protein: CASSSEDIRQFF. CDR3 nucleotide sequence: TGCGCCAGCAGCTCGGAGGACATAAGGCAGTTCTTC.

The V and J genes are TRBV4-1 and TRBJ1-1, with 8 bases matching TRBD1. The V gene end was trimmed by 3 bases and the J gene end by 0 bases; junction bases not matched to a gene: 9. CDR1 and CDR2 (germline): MGHRA, YSYEKL. This CDR3 is built from 17 residues. CDR3 amino acids: CASSQTGAAVMNTEAFF. The CDR3 nucleotides are TGCGCCAGCAGCCAGACAGGGGCTGCCGTTATGAACACTGAAGCTTTCTTT.

This chain joins TRBV5-1 and TRBJ2-3, with TRBD2 identical over 8 bases. Looked up from germline, CDR1 is SGHRS and CDR2 is YFSETQ. The CDR3 has 16 amino acids. The V and J ends lost 0 bases and 2 bases, in that order; junction bases with no gene match: 5. Written as DNA, the CDR3 is TGCGCCAGCAGCTTGGATGGAGCGGGGGCCACAGATACGCAGTATTTT. Amino acids: CASSLDGAGATDTQYF.

The rearrangement links TRBV6-1 to TRBJ2-3; D is perhaps TRBD1 (7 bases). Germline V gene sequence: CDR1 MNHNS, CDR2 SASEGT. The CDR3 length is 16 residues. V lost 4 bases, J lost 1 base, and 15 bases lay in between. The chain's CDR3 is CASSVRQGGGTDTQYF. DNA for the CDR3: TGTGCCAGCAGTGTCCGACAGGGCGGGGGCACAGATACGCAGTATTTT.

This chain links TRBV6-2 or TRBV6-3 with TRBJ2-3, with D possibly matching TRBD2 (6 bases). The CDR3 is made up of 17 amino acids. From germline, CDR1 is MNHEY and CDR2 SVGEGT. V was clipped by 0 bases and J by 2 bases, with 15 bases between them. The CDR3 protein is CASSYSTRGVNTDTQYF. CDR3 coding DNA: TGTGCCAGCAGTTACTCGACACGCGGGGTGAACACAGATACGCAGTATTTT.

V and J are TRBV18 and TRBJ1-3; D not resolved. The CDR3 spans 15 residues. Per the germline V gene, CDR1 is KGHSH and CDR2 is LQKENI. The germline V and J ends were trimmed by 3 bases and 4 bases, with 13 bases remaining between them. CDR3 residues: CASSPDENPGNTIYF. The CDR3 DNA sequence: TGTGCCAGCTCACCCGACGAAAACCCGGGAAACACCATATATTTT.

V is TRBV7-2 and J is TRBJ1-2; TRBD1 aligns across 7 bases. Germline lookup yields CDR1 SGHTA and CDR2 FQGNSA. The ends lost 5 bases at V and 4 bases at J; junction bases unmatched: 7. The CDR3 is made up of 14 amino acids. DNA of the CDR3: TGTGCCAGCAGCATCTCCGGGACAGCCTATGGCTACACCTTC. Amino acid sequence: CASSISGTAYGYTF.

The rearrangement uses TRBV6-2 or TRBV6-3 and TRBJ2-2; D is unresolved. Germline CDR1 is MNHEY and CDR2 is SVGEGT. Trimming took off 1 base at V and 2 bases at J, with 2 bases between the two ends. The CDR3 extends over 13 amino acids. CDR3 DNA sequence: TGTGCCAGCAGTTACTATAACACCGGGGAGCTGTTTTTT. Protein product: CASSYYNTGELFF.

V is TRBV6-1 and J is TRBJ1-1; D unclear. Trimming shortened V by 2 bases and J by 0 bases, and 10 bases separated the two germline ends. CDR1 and CDR2 (germline): MNHNS, SASEGT. CDR3 size: 15 residues. The CDR3 bases are TGTGCCAGCAGTGAAAGGGCAGTCGTGAACACTGAAGCTTTCTTT. It specifies CASSERAVVNTEAFF.

In the case of this clone: A junction end diverges from the germline sequence, so it may reflect a read error. The gene calls are TRBV30 and TRBJ2-2; TRBD2 aligns across 10 bases. In germline, CDR1 is GTSNPN, CDR2 SVGIG (reference sequence). The CDR3 covers 17 residues. The CDR3, as DNA: TGTGCCGGGAGGGGGCTAGCGGGGGCCGCGAACACCGGGGAGCTGTTTTTT. It specifies CAGRGLAGAANTGELFF.

This clone appeared a single time. The chain has TRBV3-1 (or the pseudogene TRBV3-2) and TRBJ1-5, with D possibly TRBD1 on 6 matching bases. The V gene lost 1 base and the J gene lost 6 bases, with 10 bases spanning the gap. Germline-derived CDR1 and CDR2 are LGHDT and YNNKEL (reference sequence). The CDR3 loop spans 14 amino acids. CDR3 DNA sequence: TGTGCCAGCAGCCAAGCCGGGGGGCTTCAGCCCCAGCATTTT. Protein: CASSQAGGLQPQHF.

The chain carries TRBV7-2 and TRBJ2-2; D not certain. The CDR3 totals 15 residues. V lost 2 bases and J lost 5, with 12 bases in between. CDR1 is SGHTA, CDR2 FQGNSA, per germline. This CDR3 is CASSLRLLGTGELFF. The DNA for the CDR3 is TGTGCCAGCAGCTTACGTTTGCTGGGTACCGGGGAGCTGTTTTTT.

The genes are TRBV9 and TRBJ1-5; tentative D call: TRBD1 (6 bases). The CDR3 sequence is 15 residues long. Germline CDR1 SGDLS, CDR2 YYNGEE. V was pared by 0 bases and J by 5 bases, with 12 bases between. DNA of the CDR3: TGTGCCAGCAGCGTAGCGGGGGGCGCCGATCAGCCCCAGCATTTT. It yields the protein CASSVAGGADQPQHF. Variable domain in full (rest from reference TRBV9 and TRBJ1-5): DSGVTQTPKHLITATGQRVTLRCSPRSGDLSVYWYQQSLDQGLQFLIQYYNGEERAKGNILERFSAQQFPDLHSELNLSSLELGDSALYFCASSVAGGADQPQHFGDGTRLSIL.

V is TRBV9 and J is TRBJ2-5; D is unresolved. In germline, CDR1 is SGDLS, CDR2 YYNGEE. This CDR3 is 14 amino acids long. The V end was cut by 3 bases, the J end by 0 bases, with 9 bases between. CDR3 nucleotide sequence: TGTGCCAGCAGCGCCGGACCGTACCAAGAGACCCAGTACTTC. It encodes CASSAGPYQETQYF.

V usage is TRBV29-1 and J usage is TRBJ1-2, with TRBD1 matching 7 bases. CDR1 SQVTM and CDR2 ANQGSEA come from the germline V gene. V dropped 5 bases and J dropped 6; count of bases not matched to a gene: 9. The CDR3 has 13 residues. For the CDR3, the DNA is TGCAGCGTTCTAGGGACAGTGGAACATGGCTACACCTTC. Protein: CSVLGTVEHGYTF.

This chain links TRBV4-3 with TRBJ1-3; a possible D gene is TRBD1 (6 bases). Germline CDR1 LGHNA, CDR2 YSLEER. Trimming removed 4 bases at V and 2 bases at J, with 12 bases between. This CDR3 has 15 amino acids. The CDR3 DNA sequence: TGCGCCAGCAGCCCAAATCACAGGGCTGGAAACACCATATATTTT. Protein sequence: CASSPNHRAGNTIYF.

This clone came up once. The rearrangement links TRBV5-1 to TRBJ2-3, with TRBD2 as a possible D gene (7 bases). CDR3 length equals 18 residues. V lost 4 bases, J lost 2 bases, and 23 bases lay in between. Germline CDR1 reads SGHRS; CDR2 reads YFSETQ. CDR3 amino acids: CASSPIRSSGGATDTQYF. Here the CDR3 DNA reads TGCGCCAGCAGCCCAATCAGATCCTCGGGGGGCGCCACAGATACGCAGTATTTT.

This chain uses TRBV27 with TRBJ2-3, with D possibly matching TRBD1 (5 bases). Germline V CDR1 and CDR2: MNHEY, SMNVEV (reference sequence). This CDR3 has 15 residues. V lost 7 bases to trimming and J lost 0 bases, with 14 bases between them. As DNA, the CDR3 is TGTGCCAGCACCCCCAGGGAACAAAGCACAGATACGCAGTATTTT. Amino acids: CASTPREQSTDTQYF.

The V and J genes are TRBV10-1 and TRBJ2-7; TRBD1 aligns across 12 bases. The CDR3 totals 17 residues. Trimming at V came to 7 bases and at J to 1 base, leaving 11 bases not matched to a gene. CDR1 is WNHNN, CDR2 SYGVQD, per germline (reference sequence). The CDR3 DNA is TGCGCCAGCACTCACACTGGGACAGGGGGCTGGTCCTACGAGCAGTACTTC. Amino acids: CASTHTGTGGWSYEQYF.

This rearrangement joins TRBV10-3 to TRBJ2-7; the D gene could be TRBD1 or TRBD2 (6 bases each). The CDR3 runs to 13 residues. The germline V gene has CDR1 ENHRY and CDR2 SYGVKD. Trimming removed 2 bases at V and 12 bases at J, with 17 bases between. As DNA, the CDR3 is TGTGCCATCAGTGAGAGGGGGGAAGGGACCCGGTACTTC. It codes for CAISERGEGTRYF.

This clone has just one count. Other DNA sequences within the sample encode an identical CDR3. The CDR3 loop is CASSRYEQYF. The CDR3 coding sequence is TGTGCCAGCAGTCGCTACGAGCAGTACTTC. The J gene is TRBJ2-7, the V gene TRBV6-2 or TRBV6-3; D uncertain. The CDR3 spans 10 residues. Per germline, CDR1 MNHEY and CDR2 SVGEGT. V was clipped by 5 bases and J by 3 bases, with 2 bases between them.

The chain joins TRBV6-5 to TRBJ2-7; a possible D gene is TRBD2 (6 bases). The CDR3 length is 11 residues. Germline assignment: CDR1 MNHEY and CDR2 SVGAGI. Trimming stripped 10 bases from V and 3 bases from J, with 10 bases between. CDR3 protein: CAIPGVYEQYF. CDR3 DNA: TGTGCCATTCCGGGAGTCTACGAGCAGTACTTC.

This clone was picked up a small number of times. CDR3 amino acids: CSVDQGAGGYTF. The CDR3 coding sequence is TGCAGCGTTGACCAGGGGGCAGGAGGCTACACCTTC. This chain joins TRBV29-1 and TRBJ1-2; the match to TRBD1 covers 8 bases. This CDR3 contains 12 residues. CDR1 and CDR2 (germline): SQVTM, ANQGSEA. V lost 3 bases, J lost 8 bases, and 5 bases stayed unmatched.

The genes are TRBV6-1 and TRBJ1-2; D possibly corresponds to TRBD1 (6 bases). Trimming shortened V by 11 bases and J by 2 bases, and 12 bases separated the two germline ends. CDR1 is MNHNS and CDR2 is SASEGT in the germline V gene. CDR3 length equals 12 residues. The CDR3 bases are TGTGCCCATCGGGGGGCCAACTATGGCTACACCTTC. It yields the protein CAHRGANYGYTF.

The chain employs TRBV19 and TRBJ2-7, with TRBD2 as a possible D gene (6 bases). V gave up 7 bases and J gave up 1 base, with 14 bases separating them. The germline V gene has CDR1 LNHDA and CDR2 SQIVND (reference sequence). The CDR3 sequence is 14 residues long. For the CDR3, the DNA is TGTGCCAGTAAGCCGGCGGGGACTTCCTACGAGCAGTACTTC. As protein: CASKPAGTSYEQYF.

The chain carries TRBV6-5 and TRBJ1-2; no reliable D call. The germline V gene encodes CDR1 MNHEY and CDR2 SVGAGI. Deletions cut 7 bases from V and 4 bases from J, with 16 bases between. The CDR3 runs 14 residues. The CDR3 region has the DNA TGTGCCAGCACGGCCAAAAGTCGGAGCTATGGCTACACCTTC. Protein product: CASTAKSRSYGYTF.

A single count supports this clone. The chain joins TRBV30 to TRBJ2-2; D unresolved. In germline, CDR1 is GTSNPN, CDR2 SVGIG (reference sequence). The V and J ends lost 2 bases and 3 bases respectively, with 7 bases between them. CDR3 length: 13 residues. The CDR3 region is CAWSRRDTGELFF. CDR3 nucleotide sequence: TGTGCCTGGAGTAGACGGGACACCGGGGAGCTGTTTTTT.

The chain carries TRBV20-1 and TRBJ2-2; perhaps D is TRBD1 or TRBD2 (5 bases each). Trimming cost V 3 bases and J 8 bases, with 10 bases left between them. Germline assignment: CDR1 DFQATT and CDR2 SNEGSKA (reference sequence). CDR3 length equals 12 residues. The CDR3 region is CSASWGSGELFF. For the CDR3, the DNA is TGCAGTGCTAGTTGGGGGTCTGGGGAGCTGTTTTTT.

This chain connects TRBV5-4 to TRBJ1-2; D is possibly TRBD1 (5 bases). The CDR3 covers 15 residues. CDR1 SGHNT and CDR2 YYREEE come from the germline V gene (reference sequence). Trimming pared 7 bases from V and 8 bases from J, leaving 24 bases between. In nucleotides, the CDR3 is TGTGCCAGCCACCCGGCGGGGGGGGATAAGGAAGGCTACACCTTC. Its translation: CASHPAGGDKEGYTF.